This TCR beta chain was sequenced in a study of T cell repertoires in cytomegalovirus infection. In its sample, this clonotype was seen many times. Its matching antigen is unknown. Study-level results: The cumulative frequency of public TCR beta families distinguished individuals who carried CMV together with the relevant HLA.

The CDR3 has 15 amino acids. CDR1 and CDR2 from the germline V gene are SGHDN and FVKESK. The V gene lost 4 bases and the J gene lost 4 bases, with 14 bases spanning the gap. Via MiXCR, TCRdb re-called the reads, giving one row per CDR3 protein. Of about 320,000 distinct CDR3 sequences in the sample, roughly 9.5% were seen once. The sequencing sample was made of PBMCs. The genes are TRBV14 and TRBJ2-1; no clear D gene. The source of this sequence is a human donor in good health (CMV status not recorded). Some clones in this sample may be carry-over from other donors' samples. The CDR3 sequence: CASSPFMMGYNEQFF. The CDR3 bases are TGTGCCAGCAGCCCTTTCATGATGGGGTACAATGAGCAGTTCTTC. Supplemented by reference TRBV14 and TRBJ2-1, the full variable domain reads EAGVTQFPSHSVIEKGQTVTLRCDPISGHDNLYWYRRVMGKEIKFLLHFVKESKQDESGMPNNRFLAERTGGTYSTLKVQPAELEDSGVYFCASSPFMMGYNEQFFGPGTRLTVL.